The T cell receptor (beta chain) described here comes from a study of cytomegalovirus exposure and HLA in healthy donors. A word on this clone: Its antigen is still unknown.

Overall study results and limits: Both high specificity and high sensitivity reportedly marked the classifier's diagnosis of cytomegalovirus status. Three chains linked to CMV were shown in vitro to be specific for CMV antigens. The investigators catalogued 164 TCR beta chains as cytomegalovirus-associated.

The V gene end was trimmed by 4 bases and the J gene end by 1 base; junction bases not matched to a gene: 16. Germline loops: CDR1 SEHNR, CDR2 FQNEAQ (reference sequence). The CDR3 runs to 18 residues. A roughly 120-subject validation cohort, separate from the approximately 670-subject first cohort, supplied the donors. Profiling relied on immunoSEQ multiplex PCR, and the TCRdb table lists in-frame clones only, not all of them. The sample yields some 100,000 clones, 88% seen once. This clonotype was sampled from a man aged 18 to 29 in good health and CMV-seropositive. The chain combines TRBV7-9 with TRBJ2-7, with 7 positions matching TRBD1. The sample taken for sequencing was PBMCs. The CDR3 DNA reads TGTGCCAGCAGCTCGCCACAGGTAGGGGGCCCCGTATCCTACGAGCAGTACTTC. Protein: CASSSPQVGGPVSYEQYF.